Listed here are 24 T cell receptor beta chains from one sample, sequenced in a study of spatial heterogeneity in lung cancer. Overall study findings and caveats: Counts that tracked tumor mutation counts were those of expanded intratumoral alpha and beta TCRs.

Time point denoted: sample taken at primary tumor resection. Their antigen targets remain unknown. MiXCR, run by TCRdb on the 5' RACE reads, gives a single entry per CDR3 protein. The sample holds about 16,000 distinct CDR3 sequences, roughly 5.8% seen once. This specimen was lung tumor tissue, taken at surgery. The receptors were sampled from a female donor with early-stage non-small cell lung cancer.

This clonotype was counted only a few times. This beta chain lies outside the target of a library built for alpha chains; its clone size means little. The chain has TRBV7-3 and TRBJ2-1; D perhaps matches TRBD2 (5 bases). This CDR3 has 15 residues. With 1 base removed from V and 6 bases from J, the gap between germline ends came to 13 bases. Germline V CDR1 and CDR2: SGHTA, FQGTGA. In DNA form, the CDR3 reads TGTGCCAGCAGCTTAAGAAGCGGAGGCAGCAATGAGCAGTTCTTC. Protein product: CASSLRSGGSNEQFF.

This clonotype was observed many times. This beta chain lies outside the target of a library built for alpha chains; its clone size means little. CDR3 nucleotides: TGTGCCAGCAGCAGGGAGAATGAGCAGTTCTTC. This sequence encodes CASSRENEQFF. The rearrangement uses TRBV7-9 and TRBJ2-1; D might be TRBD2 (5 bases). The V gene's germline CDR1 is SEHNR and CDR2 FQNEAQ (reference sequence). V was clipped by 5 bases and J by 7 bases, with 6 bases between them. This CDR3 comprises 11 residues.

In this sample, this clonotype is medium-sized. In a library made to pick up alpha chains, this beta chain is a stray read with a size that means little. V and J are TRBV2 and TRBJ2-7; either TRBD1 or TRBD2 may supply D (5 bases each). The germline V gene has CDR1 SNHLY and CDR2 FYNNEI. This CDR3 is 16 amino acids long. V was shortened by 7 bases and J by 0 bases, with 19 bases between the two germline ends. The CDR3 nucleotides are TGTGCCAGCACGGGGACCTTGTCGGCCCCCTCCTACGAGCAGTACTTC. Translated: CASTGTLSAPSYEQYF.

With respect to this clonotype: Because the library targeted alpha chains, this beta chain is an off-target read whose size means little. This chain joins TRBV29-1 and TRBJ2-5; TRBD2 agrees at 13 bases. The CDR3 runs 14 residues. CDR1 and CDR2 from the germline V gene are SQVTM and ANQGSEA. With 7 bases clipped from V and 4 bases from J, the junction kept 6 bases outside the gene matches. CDR3: CSAILAGGVETQYF. The CDR3 region has the DNA TGCAGCGCTATACTAGCGGGAGGGGTAGAGACCCAGTACTTC.

This clonotype occurred a few times. The size of this beta chain means little, since it is a stray read in a library made for alpha chains. The chain has TRBV6-1 and TRBJ2-7; 9 bases match TRBD1. Germline CDR1 reads MNHNS; CDR2 reads SASEGT. V shed 7 bases and J 0 bases; nucleotides not matched to a gene: 4. The length of the CDR3 is 14 residues. The CDR3 DNA reads TGTGCCAGCAAGGACAGGGGAAGCTCCTACGAGCAGTACTTC. Residues: CASKDRGSSYEQYF.

This clonotype was seen many times. This beta chain lies outside the target of a library built for alpha chains; its clone size means little. This chain links TRBV18 with TRBJ2-1; 12 nucleotides align to TRBD2. CDR1 and CDR2 from the germline V gene are KGHSH and LQKENI. This CDR3 has 16 amino acids. V was clipped by 3 bases and J by 9 bases; unmatched bases: 9. CDR3 sequence reads: CASSPTSGGPHTEQFF. The DNA of the CDR3 is TGTGCCAGCTCACCGACTAGCGGGGGACCACATACTGAGCAGTTCTTC.

This clonotype was seen repeatedly, ten times or more. This beta chain is a stray sequence in a library constructed for alpha chains; its clone size is not meaningful. The chain recombines TRBV21-1 with TRBJ1-5; the table's TRBD1 call for D was not verified on the DNA. TRBV21-1 is a pseudogene segment. The CDR3 has 14 amino acids. The CDR3 region is CASLDTGLDQPQHF. In DNA, the CDR3 is TGTGCCAGTCTAGATACAGGGCTAGATCAGCCCCAGCATTTT.

This clonotype appeared many times. This beta chain slipped into a library made for alpha chains as a stray read, so its size is not meaningful. The chain joins TRBV5-1 to TRBJ2-2; no firm D call. Per the germline V gene, CDR1 is SGHRS and CDR2 is YFSETQ. V lost 0 bases to trimming and J lost 4 bases, with 7 bases between them. The CDR3 totals 14 residues. The DNA for the CDR3 is TGCGCCAGCAGCTTGGACCCCTCCACCGGGGAGCTGTTTTTT. Translating it yields CASSLDPSTGELFF.

A word on this clonotype: This beta chain is off target for a library built for alpha chains, so its abundance means little. The DNA for the CDR3 is TGTGCCAGCACTCACACAGAGATACTCTACGAGCAGTACTTC. This translates into CASTHTEILYEQYF. V usage is TRBV12-3 or TRBV12-4 and J usage is TRBJ2-7; D gene unclear. The CDR3 length is 14 residues. Trimming left V 7 bases short and J 3 bases short, with 16 bases between.

There are many counts of this clonotype. This beta chain turned up in a library designed for alpha chains; as an off-target read, its abundance says little. The gene calls are TRBV28 and TRBJ2-7; D remains unclear. The CDR3 is 11 amino acids. The V end was cut by 3 bases, the J end by 1 base, with 1 base between. Germline V gene lookup returns CDR1 MDHEN and CDR2 SYDVKM. CDR3 sequence (DNA): TGTGCCAGCAGTTTTTCCTACGAGCAGTACTTC. Translating it yields CASSFSYEQYF.

This clonotype has ten or more counts. A library made for alpha chains picked up this beta chain off target, so its size means little. The chain recombines TRBV5-1 with TRBJ1-1; TRBD1 agrees at 7 bases. Unmatched junction bases numbered 9, after V lost 3 bases and J lost 10 bases. This CDR3 is 13 amino acids long. The germline CDR1 and CDR2 sequences are SGHRS and YFSETQ. Written as DNA, the CDR3 is TGCGCCAGCAGCTATTCGGACAGGCGATCAGCTTTCTTT. Residues: CASSYSDRRSAFF.

Regarding this clonotype: Since the library was made to target alpha chains, this beta chain is a stray read and its abundance is not meaningful. The gene calls are TRBV6-5 and TRBJ2-5; 9 nucleotides agree with TRBD2. In germline, CDR1 is MNHEY, CDR2 SVGAGI. CDR3 length: 17 amino acids. After removal of 5 bases from V and 3 bases from J, the junction contained 13 bases not matched to a gene. This CDR3 reads CASSPPGLAGLKETQYF. In DNA, the CDR3 is TGTGCCAGCAGTCCGCCGGGGCTAGCGGGACTTAAAGAGACCCAGTACTTC.

On this clonotype: This beta chain is an unintended read in a library built for alpha chains; its size means little. The chain combines TRBV5-1 with TRBJ2-1; D is uncertain. Germline V gene lookup returns CDR1 SGHRS and CDR2 YFSETQ. The CDR3 consists of 15 residues. V lost 1 base and J 0 bases, leaving 8 bases between the germline ends. The CDR3 sequence is CASSLSAYSYNEQFF. DNA for the CDR3: TGCGCCAGCAGCTTGAGCGCTTACTCCTACAATGAGCAGTTCTTC.

This clonotype was seen repeatedly, ten times or more. This beta chain slipped into a library made for alpha chains as a stray read, so its size is not meaningful. The chain is built from TRBV20-1 and TRBJ2-1, with D unclear. The CDR3 is made up of 11 amino acids. Trimming pared 3 bases from V and 8 bases from J, leaving 8 bases between. CDR1 is DFQATT and CDR2 is SNEGSKA in the germline V gene (reference sequence). CDR3: CSARGLDEQFF. In DNA, the CDR3 is TGCAGTGCTAGGGGGTTGGATGAGCAGTTCTTC.

This clonotype showed up just a few times. Since it is a stray read in a library aimed at alpha chains, this beta chain has a size that is not meaningful. The chain is built from TRBV20-1 and TRBJ2-7, with D unresolved. With 6 bases removed from V and 0 bases from J, the gap between germline ends came to 9 bases. The length of the CDR3 is 12 residues. Germline-derived CDR1 and CDR2 are DFQATT and SNEGSKA (reference sequence). The chain's CDR3 is CSAQRTSYEQYF. For the CDR3, the DNA is TGCAGTGCCCAAAGGACCTCCTACGAGCAGTACTTC.

This clonotype is termed medium-sized. Found in a library prepared for alpha chains, this beta chain is an off-target read, and its abundance has little meaning. The J gene is TRBJ1-5, the V gene TRBV20-1; the D is unclear. The length of the CDR3 is 14 residues. Germline CDR1 reads DFQATT; CDR2 reads SNEGSKA (reference sequence). Between the trimmed V and J ends, which lost 3 bases and 2 bases, there was a span of 11 bases. CDR3 in DNA: TGCAGTGCTAGCCGGGCTTCGGGCAATCAGCCCCAGCATTTT. Its protein is CSASRASGNQPQHF.

This clonotype was detected ten times or more. In a library made to pick up alpha chains, this beta chain is a stray read with a size that means little. The J gene is TRBJ2-1, the V gene TRBV27; 8 bases align to TRBD2. Germline V gives CDR1 MNHEY, CDR2 SMNVEV (reference sequence). Germline trimming cut 2 bases from V and 0 bases from J; bases unmatched to any gene: 0. The CDR3 covers 15 residues. DNA of the CDR3: TGTGCCAGCAGTTTAAGCGGGAGCTCCTACAATGAGCAGTTCTTC. Translation gives CASSLSGSSYNEQFF.

This clonotype was picked up many times. The size of this beta chain means little, since it is a stray read in a library made for alpha chains. V usage is TRBV4-1 and J usage is TRBJ2-1, with 10 bases identical to TRBD2. This CDR3 region has 16 residues. Germline assignment: CDR1 MGHRA and CDR2 YSYEKL. The V gene end was trimmed by 6 bases and the J gene end by 1 base; junction bases not matched to a gene: 6. CDR3 region: CASRKSSGSSYNEQFF. In nucleotides, the CDR3 is TGCGCCAGCAGGAAATCTAGCGGGAGTTCCTACAATGAGCAGTTCTTC.

Ten or more counts support this clonotype. In a library made to pick up alpha chains, this beta chain is a stray read with a size that means little. The chain uses TRBV20-1 and TRBJ2-5; no clear D gene. V was cut by 6 bases and J by 5 bases, with 16 bases left in between. This CDR3 region has 13 residues. CDR1 is DFQATT, CDR2 SNEGSKA, per germline (reference sequence). The CDR3 protein is CSALSVAPETQYF. Written as DNA, the CDR3 is TGCAGTGCCCTTAGTGTAGCCCCCGAGACCCAGTACTTC.

This clonotype was detected ten times or more. As an off-target read in a library built for alpha chains, this beta chain has a frequency of little significance. This chain joins TRBV7-3 and TRBJ2-3, with 10 bases matching TRBD1. The CDR3 runs to 14 residues. The V segment lost 3 bases and the J segment 4 bases; nucleotides outside the gene matches: 1. CDR1 is SGHTA, CDR2 FQGTGA, per germline. CDR3 coding DNA: TGTGCCAGCAGCTTCGGGACAGGGGCAGATACGCAGTATTTT. Translating it yields CASSFGTGADTQYF.

This clonotype was counted at least ten times. As an off-target read in a library built for alpha chains, this beta chain has a frequency of little significance. This chain links TRBV2 with TRBJ2-5, with D possibly being TRBD2 (5 bases). V was cut by 6 bases and J by 0 bases, with 11 bases left in between. The CDR3 spans 14 residues. Per germline, CDR1 SNHLY and CDR2 FYNNEI. This CDR3 reads CASRGDAYQETQYF. The CDR3 DNA reads TGTGCCAGCAGGGGAGACGCGTACCAAGAGACCCAGTACTTC.

Worth noting for this clonotype: Because the library targeted alpha chains, this beta chain is an off-target read whose size means little. The rearrangement links TRBV6-1 to TRBJ2-5; possibly TRBD1 for D (6 bases). V lost 6 bases, J lost 2 bases, and 13 bases lay in between. Germline V gene sequence: CDR1 MNHNS, CDR2 SASEGT. This CDR3 region has 14 residues. In DNA form, the CDR3 reads TGTGCCAGCAGCCGACATGGACAGCAAGAGACCCAGTACTTC. Translating it yields CASSRHGQQETQYF.

As to this clonotype: This beta chain is an off-target read within a library intended for alpha chains, so its frequency means little. This sequence joins TRBV12-3 or TRBV12-4 and TRBJ1-2; no firm D call. V lost 6 bases and J lost 5, with 13 bases in between. This CDR3 is built from 13 residues. CDR3 nucleotides: TGTGCCAGCAGAGAGGGCCCTTCTTATGGCTACACCTTC. Its translation is CASREGPSYGYTF.

This clonotype was observed many times. The library was designed around alpha chains, so this beta chain is a stray read whose abundance carries little weight. The DNA of the CDR3 is TGTGCCAGCAGCAAAGAAGGGGATGAGCAGTTCTTC. It encodes CASSKEGDEQFF. The genes are TRBV21-1 and TRBJ2-1; whether TRBD1, the table's D call, matches the DNA was not checked. TRBV21-1 is a listed pseudogene. This CDR3 region has 12 residues.